Presented here are 25 T cell receptor beta chains from one specimen sequenced in a study of STAT5B mutations in CD4+ large granular lymphocyte leukemia. Clones were sequenced by immunoSEQ multiplex PCR, and TCRdb holds only the in-frame ones, with some missing. The table includes about 40,000 clones, roughly 80% detected once. What was sequenced was CD4+ T cells from blood buffy coats. The receptor set was obtained from a human donor in good health.

This clone has just one count. DNA of the CDR3: TGTGCCAGTAGTGACAATGGAGGGACCGGGGAGCTGTTTTTT. Amino acid sequence: CASSDNGGTGELFF. V is TRBV19 and J is TRBJ2-2, with D possibly matching TRBD2 (6 bases). Germline CDR1 and CDR2: LNHDA and SQIVND (reference sequence). The CDR3 contains 14 residues. The V and J ends lost 5 bases and 5 bases respectively, with 12 bases between them.

This chain uses TRBV11-2 with TRBJ1-4; 9 nucleotides line up with TRBD1. In germline, CDR1 is SGHAT, CDR2 FQNNGV. V was clipped by 5 bases and J by 3 bases; unmatched bases: 4. This CDR3 is built from 15 residues. The CDR3 spells CASSNTGGPNEKLFF. The CDR3 DNA is TGTGCCAGCAGCAATACAGGGGGCCCTAATGAAAAACTGTTTTTT. Drawing the rest from reference TRBV11-2 and TRBJ1-4, the complete variable domain is EAGVAQSPRYKIIEKRQSVAFWCNPISGHATLYWYQQILGQGPKLLIQFQNNGVVDDSQLPKDRFSAERLKGVDSTLKIQPAKLEDSAVYLCASSNTGGPNEKLFFGSGTQLSVL.

The V call is TRBV10-3, the J call TRBJ2-7; D may be TRBD1 (5 bases). Trimming removed 5 bases at V and 0 bases at J, with 11 bases between. Per germline, CDR1 ENHRY and CDR2 SYGVKD. This CDR3 spans 14 amino acids. CDR3 amino acids: CAISHDRNSYEQYF. CDR3 coding DNA: TGTGCCATCAGTCACGACAGAAACTCCTACGAGCAGTACTTC.

The rearrangement uses TRBV7-3 and TRBJ2-5; D possibly corresponds to TRBD2 (6 bases). The V and J ends lost 5 bases and 5 bases respectively, with 12 bases between them. This CDR3 has 13 amino acids. Looked up from germline, CDR1 is SGHTA and CDR2 is FQGTGA. This chain's CDR3 is CASSPGTWETQYF. CDR3 nucleotide sequence: TGTGCCAGCAGCCCTGGGACTTGGGAGACCCAGTACTTC.

This chain uses TRBV27 with TRBJ1-1; D remains ambiguous. Germline loops: CDR1 MNHEY, CDR2 SMNVEV (reference sequence). V shed 5 bases and J shed 2 bases, with 9 bases lying between them. CDR3 size: 13 residues. The CDR3 region is CASSLTANTEAFF. CDR3 sequence (DNA): TGTGCCAGCAGTCTTACAGCTAACACTGAAGCTTTCTTT.

CDR3 DNA sequence: TGTGCCAGCAGTTACTCGATGGCAGGGGTAAATTCACCCCTCCACTTT. Translated: CASSYSMAGVNSPLHF. The V and J genes are TRBV6-5 and TRBJ1-6, with D perhaps TRBD1 (6 bases). The germline V and J ends were trimmed by 0 bases and 7 bases, with 13 bases remaining between them. The length of the CDR3 is 16 residues. From germline, CDR1 is MNHEY and CDR2 SVGAGI.

The chain joins TRBV19 to TRBJ1-2, with D unclear. The CDR3 consists of 15 residues. Germline assignment: CDR1 LNHDA and CDR2 SQIVND (reference sequence). V was cut by 7 bases and J by 4 bases, with 19 bases left in between. The CDR3 loop reads CASTETRKGGYGYTF. The CDR3 nucleotides read TGTGCCAGTACCGAAACCAGAAAGGGAGGCTATGGCTACACCTTC.

The rearrangement joins TRBV6-5 to TRBJ1-1, with a possible D match to TRBD1 (5 bases). Per the germline V gene, CDR1 is MNHEY and CDR2 is SVGAGI. V was trimmed by 2 bases and J by 8 bases, leaving 12 bases between them. There are 13 residues in the CDR3. The CDR3 bases are TGTGCCAGCAGTTACACAGCGGCAGGGGAAGCTTTCTTT. The encoded protein is CASSYTAAGEAFF.

V usage is TRBV4-3 and J usage is TRBJ2-3; D gene ambiguous. The CDR3 has 12 amino acids. Per germline, CDR1 LGHNA and CDR2 YSLEER. Trimming took off 0 bases at V and 9 bases at J, with 7 bases between the two ends. In nucleotides, the CDR3 is TGCGCCAGCAGCCAAGATCGGGTAACGCAGTATTTT. This gives the protein CASSQDRVTQYF.

The rearrangement links TRBV2 to TRBJ2-1; 8 bases are shared with TRBD2. V lost 5 bases, J lost 10 bases, and 16 bases stayed unmatched. The CDR3 is made up of 16 amino acids. The germline CDR1 and CDR2 sequences are SNHLY and FYNNEI. In nucleotides, the CDR3 is TGTGCCAGCAGTCCCGGGGAGGTAGCGGGATGGTGGGAGCAGTTCTTC. Residues: CASSPGEVAGWWEQFF.

This chain joins TRBV9 and TRBJ2-7; TRBD1 or TRBD2 may be the D gene (5 bases each). V lost 4 bases, J lost 6 bases, and 11 bases lay in between. CDR1 and CDR2 from the germline V gene are SGDLS and YYNGEE. The CDR3 length is 12 residues. CDR3 amino acids: CASSPRGGEQYF. The DNA for the CDR3 is TGTGCCAGCAGCCCCCGTGGGGGCGAGCAGTACTTC.

The chain has TRBV7-9 and TRBJ2-1; TRBD2 aligns across 8 bases. The V segment lost 7 bases and the J segment 9 bases; nucleotides outside the gene matches: 11. The CDR3 loop spans 14 amino acids. Germline V gene data show CDR1 as SEHNR and CDR2 as FQNEAQ (reference sequence). CDR3 nucleotide sequence: TGTGCCAGCACCCTGGGCCGGACTAGCTTTGAGCAGTTCTTC. Protein product: CASTLGRTSFEQFF. Combining the CDR3 with reference TRBV7-9 and TRBJ2-1 gives the whole variable domain DTGVSQNPRHKITKRGQNVTFRCDPISEHNRLYWYRQTLGQGPEFLTYFQNEAQLEKSRLLSDRFSAERPKGSFSTLEIQRTEQGDSAMYLCASTLGRTSFEQFFGPGTRLTVL.

The chain combines TRBV11-3 with TRBJ2-7; D not certain. CDR1 is SGHNT and CDR2 is YENEEA in the germline V gene. The CDR3 covers 13 residues. Trimming pared 4 bases from V and 4 bases from J, leaving 11 bases between. CDR3 loop: CASSWTATYEQYF. CDR3 sequence (DNA): TGTGCCAGCAGCTGGACCGCTACATACGAGCAGTACTTC.

This clone showed up just a few times. This chain's CDR3 is CSAGLGTPEAFF. The CDR3 DNA sequence: TGCAGCGCAGGGTTGGGGACGCCTGAAGCTTTCTTT. The chain links TRBV29-1 to TRBJ1-1, with D perhaps matching TRBD1 (5 bases). Germline V gene lookup returns CDR1 SQVTM and CDR2 ANQGSEA. With 7 bases removed from V and 6 bases from J, the gap between germline ends came to 15 bases. This CDR3 region has 12 residues.

The rearrangement links TRBV28 to TRBJ2-1; no reliable D call. V dropped 8 bases and J dropped 1 base, with 12 bases sitting between them. Germline V lookup: CDR1 MDHEN, CDR2 SYDVKM. This CDR3 comprises 14 residues. The CDR3 nucleotides are TGTGCCAGCGCTAAGGGCTTTTCCTACAATGAGCAGTTCTTC. As protein: CASAKGFSYNEQFF. The full variable domain, completed using reference TRBV28 and TRBJ2-1, is DVKVTQSSRYLVKRTGEKVFLECVQDMDHENMFWYRQDPGLGLRLIYFSYDVKMKEKGDIPEGYSVSREKKERFSLILESASTNQTSMYLCASAKGFSYNEQFFGPGTRLTVL.

V gene TRBV19 combines with J gene TRBJ1-3, with 7 bases lining up with TRBD1. The CDR3 is made up of 15 amino acids. The germline V gene encodes CDR1 LNHDA and CDR2 SQIVND (reference sequence). V lost 5 bases, J lost 8 bases, and 12 bases stayed unmatched. The CDR3 here is CASSARQGRVDTIYF. CDR3 DNA: TGTGCCAGTAGTGCTCGACAGGGAAGGGTGGACACCATATATTTT. Full variable domain (outside the CDR3, taken from reference TRBV19 and TRBJ1-3): DGGITQSPKYLFRKEGQNVTLSCEQNLNHDAMYWYRQDPGQGLRLIYYSQIVNDFQKGDIAEGYSVSREKKESFPLTVTSAQKNPTAFYLCASSARQGRVDTIYFGEGSWLTVV.

The chain uses TRBV5-1 and TRBJ1-2; D gene uncertain. The V end was cut by 10 bases, the J end by 3 bases, with 13 bases between. Per germline, CDR1 SGHRS and CDR2 YFSETQ. The CDR3 covers 12 residues. CDR3 amino acids: CAQPEEDYGYTF. In DNA, the CDR3 is TGCGCCCAACCCGAGGAGGACTATGGCTACACCTTC.

V gene TRBV5-4 combines with J gene TRBJ1-2, with TRBD1 as a possible D gene (5 bases). Germline V gene lookup returns CDR1 SGHNT and CDR2 YYREEE (reference sequence). Trimming stripped 2 bases from V and 4 bases from J, with 12 bases between. The CDR3 contains 14 residues. The CDR3 region is CASSLQEGTYGYTF. In DNA form, the CDR3 reads TGTGCCAGCAGCTTACAGGAGGGGACCTATGGCTACACCTTC.

The CDR3, as DNA: TGTGCCAGCAGCACCCCCAGCCCTGGGGGCTACACCTTC. Encoded protein: CASSTPSPGGYTF. The V and J genes are TRBV7-2 and TRBJ1-2, with unresolved D. Germline CDR1 is SGHTA and CDR2 is FQGNSA. Trimming removed 5 bases at V and 8 bases at J, with 15 bases between. CDR3 length: 13 amino acids.

The chain couples TRBV6-4 to TRBJ1-2; TRBD1 matches 8 bases. The length of the CDR3 is 13 residues. Germline V gene lookup returns CDR1 MRHNA and CDR2 SNTAGT. The J segment lost 4 bases and the V segment lost 6 bases, leaving 4 bases of the junction unmatched. The CDR3 region has the DNA TGTGCCAGCAGAGGGACAGGACGCTATGGCTACACCTTC. It codes for CASRGTGRYGYTF.

The chain uses TRBV18 and TRBJ2-1, with 8 bases identical to TRBD2. Unmatched junction bases numbered 7, after V lost 0 bases and J lost 6 bases. CDR3 length equals 16 residues. CDR1 KGHSH and CDR2 LQKENI come from the germline V gene. CDR3 sequence reads: CASSPPEGLGINEQFF. The CDR3 bases are TGTGCCAGCTCACCACCGGAGGGACTAGGAATCAATGAGCAGTTCTTC.

The chain recombines TRBV21-1 with TRBJ2-3; the table's D call TRBD2 went unverified against the DNA. TRBV21-1 is marked as a pseudogene. This CDR3 is built from 13 residues. The CDR3 sequence is CASSKPSTDTQYF. As DNA, the CDR3 is TGTGCCAGCAGCAAACCTAGCACAGATACGCAGTATTTT.

The V and J genes are TRBV29-1 and TRBJ2-5, with TRBD2 as a possible D gene (6 bases). The V gene's germline CDR1 is SQVTM and CDR2 ANQGSEA. The length of the CDR3 is 12 residues. V was trimmed by 2 bases and J by 6 bases, leaving 10 bases between them. The CDR3 nucleotides read TGCAGCGTTGAATTACTAGCCAAGACCCAGTACTTC. Residues: CSVELLAKTQYF.

The rearrangement joins TRBV5-6 to TRBJ1-1, with D hard to call. Germline CDR1 and CDR2: SGHDT and YYEEEE. V was pared by 2 bases and J by 0 bases, with 8 bases between. This CDR3 contains 14 residues. The DNA for the CDR3 is TGTGCCAGCAGCTTTGCGAGATTGAACACTGAAGCTTTCTTT. It specifies CASSFARLNTEAFF.

V gene TRBV7-2 combines with J gene TRBJ2-5; possible D gene TRBD1, 6 bases. V was cut by 7 bases and J by 3 bases, with 9 bases left in between. There are 12 residues in the CDR3. The germline V gene encodes CDR1 SGHTA and CDR2 FQGNSA. CDR3 region: CASNNREETQYF. Here the CDR3 DNA reads TGTGCCAGCAACAACAGGGAAGAGACCCAGTACTTC.